A selection of T cell receptor beta chains follows, all from one sample in a study of blood T cell repertoires in COVID-19. TCRdb keeps only in-frame clones here, not all; method: immunoSEQ multiplex PCR. The table shows about 140,000 clones, with roughly 86% occurring only once. Material: peripheral blood. Source of these receptors: a man in his fifties with active or convalescent COVID-19. CDR3s include the opening cysteine and the closing phenylalanine or tryptophan.

>TRBJ2-2|TRBV24-1
CATSGTGGRVTGELFF
>TRBJ2-5|TRBV4-3
CASSQVRTSLLDGETQYF
>TRBJ2-7|TRBV5-5
CASTRDLTGYEQYF
>TRBJ2-7|TRBV27
CASSFTSPSSYEQYF
>TRBJ2-1|TRBV16
CASSQFTGSYNEQFF
>TRBJ2-2|TRBV19
CASSIRGTGGSGELFF
>TRBJ1-1|TRBV7-2
CASSPTGTGVRTEAFF
>TRBJ2-1|TRBV24-1
CATSASGLVYEQFF
>TRBJ1-6|TRBV9
CASSVGNRLNSPLHF
>TRBJ1-1|TRBV19
CASRNLRVTLRGAFF
>TRBJ2-7|TRBV28
CASYGRGGRPPYEQYF
>TRBJ2-7|TRBV28
CASSLLNEQYF
>TRBJ2-7|TRBV7-9
CASSLGQNEQYF
>TRBJ2-2|TRBV25-1
CASSEYGGRYTGELFF
>TRBJ1-5|TRBV19
CASSKQGEPNQPQHF
>TRBJ1-2|TRBV28
CASSLRGQVGGYTF
>TRBJ2-3|TRBV28
CASSRTGLEQYF
>TRBJ2-3|TRBV18
CASSPPMTSGDTQYF
>TRBJ2-5|TRBV24-1
CATSDPSGRTETQYF
>TRBJ1-2|TRBV10-3
CAISEEGNSYGYTF
>TRBJ2-3|TRBV29-1
CSVIEGATDTQYF
>TRBJ2-1|TRBV5-1
CASSPTWDSVLVNEQFF
>TRBJ1-1|TRBV12-3/TRBV12-4
CASSGQGAEAFF
>TRBJ1-4|TRBV7-9
CASSRRGKLFF
>TRBJ2-7|TRBV11-2
CASSTPTGSDEQYF
>TRBJ2-3|TRBV3-1/TRBV3-2
CASSQARGRDTQYF
>TRBJ2-5|TRBV2
CASREGTSGRSGTQYF
>TRBJ2-3|TRBV24-1
CATSDPRDRGTDTQYF
>TRBJ2-1|TRBV4-1
CASSPRTRLGGEQFF
>TRBJ1-6|TRBV11-2
CASSEGGGAFSPLHF
>TRBJ2-2|TRBV13
CASSPRDSGVVETGELFF
>TRBJ1-5|TRBV5-5
CASSQTAVGNQPQHF
>TRBJ2-1|TRBV5-6
CASAKGGPYNEQFF
>TRBJ1-3|TRBV12-5
CASGLVLGTGATGNTIYF
>TRBJ1-6|TRBV2
CASSEEGFLHF
>TRBJ2-5|TRBV5-1
CASSFYGDRVETQYF
>TRBJ2-1|TRBV11-2
CASSQRAGAYNEQFF
>TRBJ2-2|TRBV19
CASNRQGYTGELFF
>TRBJ2-1|TRBV5-4
CASSSPRDEQFF
>TRBJ1-2|TRBV27
CARRQGCGYTF
>TRBJ2-7|TRBV19
CASSLAGGTYEQYF
>TRBJ2-5|TRBV29-1
CSVESWRAVQETQYF
>TRBJ2-3|TRBV24-1
CATSKQSTDTQYF
>TRBJ2-5|TRBV11-2
CASTSTGLAGGGETQYF
>TRBJ2-3|TRBV9
CASSSGLAGSTDTQYF
>TRBJ2-1|TRBV6-1
CASSDQTGVSVWNEQFF
>TRBJ2-3|TRBV6-5
CASSLTGNTDTQYF
>TRBJ2-7|TRBV7-2
CASSLSSSGSSYEQYF
>TRBJ2-3|TRBV19
CASSTGLADTQYF
>TRBJ2-5|TRBV5-1
CASSLGSSGKETQYF
>TRBJ2-5|TRBV5-6
CASSLDQGNMETQYF
>TRBJ2-7|TRBV5-4
CASSSLWGPGLAGAGEQYF
>TRBJ1-5|TRBV4-1
CASSGTSNSNQPQHF
>TRBJ2-1|TRBV9
CASSVEPRGTNEQFF